Below, 14 T cell receptor beta chains from the same sample are listed, as sequenced in a study of T cell responses to AZD1222 COVID-19 vaccine. Clones were sequenced by immunoSEQ multiplex PCR, and TCRdb holds only the in-frame ones, with some missing. The table records around 58,000 clones, 70% to 90% of them present only once. The sample was peripheral blood, taken 28 days after the second AZD1222 dose. These receptors were collected from an adult who received the AZD1222 COVID-19 vaccine.

The rearrangement links TRBV4-2 to TRBJ1-4; D unclear. The germline V and J ends were trimmed by 0 bases and 0 bases, with 14 bases remaining between them. Germline CDR1 is LGHNA and CDR2 is YNFKEQ. CDR3 length equals 18 residues. The CDR3: CASSQDPLRTTTNEKLFF. CDR3 bases: TGTGCCAGCAGCCAAGATCCCCTCCGCACAACAACTAATGAAAAACTGTTTTTT.

The CDR3 sequence is CSAPGLVYNEQFF. DNA for the CDR3: TGCAGCGCTCCGGGACTAGTATACAATGAGCAGTTCTTC. This chain uses TRBV29-1 with TRBJ2-1; 8 bases agree with TRBD2. J gave up 4 bases and V 7 bases, and 6 bases lay outside the gene matches. Germline CDR1 SQVTM, CDR2 ANQGSEA. CDR3 size: 13 residues.

The chain has TRBV7-8 and TRBJ2-1; the D is unclear. Germline CDR1 SGHVS, CDR2 FQNEAQ. The V gene lost 5 bases and the J gene lost 12 bases, with 11 bases spanning the gap. The CDR3 runs 11 residues. The CDR3 here is CASSPSGRQFF. DNA of the CDR3: TGTGCCAGCAGCCCGTCGGGCCGGCAGTTCTTC.

This chain links TRBV27 with TRBJ1-2; the D gene is possibly TRBD1 (5 bases). This CDR3 has 16 residues. Germline CDR1 is MNHEY and CDR2 is SMNVEV (reference sequence). The V end lost 7 bases, the J end lost 3 bases, and 21 bases lay between the germline ends. In DNA form, the CDR3 reads TGTGCCAGCAAGAACGGGGCGGGGACTAGGGACTATGGCTACACCTTC. Protein sequence: CASKNGAGTRDYGYTF.

The V and J genes are TRBV2 and TRBJ2-7, with D unresolved. The germline CDR1 and CDR2 sequences are SNHLY and FYNNEI. V was shortened by 7 bases and J by 1 base, with 14 bases between the two germline ends. This CDR3 contains 14 residues. Written as DNA, the CDR3 is TGTGCCAGCATTGGAACAGTCGGGTCCTACGAGCAGTACTTC. Translating it yields CASIGTVGSYEQYF. Filled out from reference TRBV2 and TRBJ2-7, the complete variable domain reads EPEVTQTPSHQVTQMGQEVILRCVPISNHLYFYWYRQILGQKVEFLVSFYNNEISEKSEIFDDQFSVERPDGSNFTLKIRSTKLEDSAMYFCASIGTVGSYEQYFGPGTRLTVT.

The V gene is TRBV3-1 (or the pseudogene TRBV3-2), the J gene TRBJ1-1; D unclear. The CDR3 is 12 residues long. Germline CDR1 and CDR2: LGHDT and YNNKEL (reference sequence). V was shortened by 4 bases and J by 1 base, with 4 bases between the two germline ends. The CDR3 region has the DNA TGTGCCAGCAGCCGCTGGAACACTGAAGCTTTCTTT. Its protein product is CASSRWNTEAFF.

The V and J genes are TRBV5-1 and TRBJ2-3; D perhaps matches TRBD1 (5 bases). Between the trimmed V and J ends, which lost 0 bases and 0 bases, there was a span of 8 bases. The CDR3 totals 15 residues. CDR1 is SGHRS and CDR2 is YFSETQ in the germline V gene. The CDR3 DNA reads TGCGCCAGCAGCTTGGGACAGTCTAGCACAGATACGCAGTATTTT. Translation: CASSLGQSSTDTQYF.

The V and J genes are TRBV25-1 and TRBJ2-1; 8 bases map to TRBD2. The ends lost 7 bases at V and 6 bases at J; junction bases unmatched: 8. The germline V gene has CDR1 MGHDK and CDR2 SYGVNS. CDR3 length: 14 amino acids. The CDR3 reads CASTKREYTNEQFF. The CDR3 coding sequence is TGTGCCAGCACGAAGCGGGAGTATACCAATGAGCAGTTCTTC.

This clone was observed a few times. The chain employs TRBV9 and TRBJ2-3, with a weak D call TRBD1 (5 bases). V lost 3 bases and J 0 bases, leaving 8 bases between the germline ends. The CDR3 length is 14 residues. Germline lookup yields CDR1 SGDLS and CDR2 YYNGEE. The chain's CDR3 is CASSDRKSTDTQYF. CDR3 coding DNA: TGTGCCAGCAGCGACAGGAAAAGCACAGATACGCAGTATTTT.

J is TRBJ2-1 and V is TRBV13; 11 nucleotides align to TRBD2. With V trimmed by 5 bases and J by 15 bases, 18 bases remained unmatched. The CDR3 loop spans 16 amino acids. CDR1 and CDR2 (germline): PRHDT, FYEKMQ (reference sequence). DNA for the CDR3: TGTGCCAGCAGCCAAGCAATAGCGGGAGGGCCGGGGATACGGTTCTTC. Protein product: CASSQAIAGGPGIRFF.

In this sample, this clone turned up once. The chain combines TRBV4-1 with TRBJ1-1, with D possibly matching TRBD1 (5 bases). V lost 5 bases and J lost 4, with 14 bases in between. The CDR3 has 14 amino acids. Germline values: CDR1 MGHRA, CDR2 YSYEKL. The CDR3 is CASSARDGGTEAFF. CDR3 in DNA: TGCGCCAGCAGCGCGCGAGACGGGGGCACTGAAGCTTTCTTT.

The chain combines TRBV7-2 with TRBJ2-1; D is undetermined. Germline V lookup: CDR1 SGHTA, CDR2 FQGNSA. The CDR3 extends over 13 amino acids. Trimming removed 3 bases from V and 1 base from J, with 4 bases in between. CDR3 amino acids: CASSLISYNEQFF. CDR3 nucleotide sequence: TGTGCCAGCAGCTTGATATCCTACAATGAGCAGTTCTTC. The full variable domain, in which reference TRBV7-2 and TRBJ2-1 provide the parts outside the CDR3, is GAGVSQSPSNKVTEKGKDVELRCDPISGHTALYWYRQSLGQGLEFLIYFQGNSAPDKSGLPSDRFSAERTGGSVSTLTIQRTQQEDSAVYLCASSLISYNEQFFGPGTRLTVL.

This chain connects TRBV6-5 to TRBJ2-1; D call uncertain. CDR1 is MNHEY and CDR2 is SVGAGI in the germline V gene. Trimming shortened V by 7 bases and J by 0 bases, and 13 bases separated the two germline ends. The CDR3 contains 15 residues. The CDR3 spells CASTPGAHSYNEQFF. The CDR3, as DNA: TGTGCCAGCACCCCAGGAGCGCACTCCTACAATGAGCAGTTCTTC.

Only a few counts were recorded for this clone. The chain carries TRBV2 and TRBJ2-1; a weak D match, TRBD2 (6 bases). The V end was cut by 4 bases, the J end by 9 bases, with 13 bases between. The germline gives CDR1 SNHLY, CDR2 FYNNEI. This CDR3 has 13 amino acids. The chain's CDR3 is CASSGSTRGEQFF. CDR3 DNA: TGTGCCAGCAGTGGATCGACTAGAGGTGAGCAGTTCTTC.